This TCR beta chain came from a study of T-cell memory formation after mild COVID-19. This clonotype has a count of ten or more. Its target is not known. Findings and limits, study-wide: Pre-infection memory contained some responding clones, which suggested that cross-reactive memory had joined. Still unconfirmed is whether the second-wave clones peaking on day 37 recognized SARS-CoV-2.

The CDR3 runs 15 residues. V gave up 3 bases and J gave up 2 bases, with 12 bases separating them. Germline-derived CDR1 and CDR2 are MGHDK and SYGVNS. TCRdb reprocessed the 5' RACE reads with MiXCR, giving one entry per CDR3 protein. This sample has approximately 260,000 distinct CDR3 sequences, with more than 15% found just once. The receptor was derived from a man aged 18-30 years who had mild COVID-19 (a few samples of this study predate the infection). Cell type and time point are not known. This chain connects TRBV25-1 to TRBJ2-3, with D unresolved. What was sequenced was PBMCs or a T cell subset sorted from them (not recorded which). The CDR3 nucleotides are TGTGCCAGCAGTGAGGGCAGGTGGGTCACAGATACGCAGTATTTT. This codes for CASSEGRWVTDTQYF. Variable domain in full (rest from reference TRBV25-1 and TRBJ2-3): EADIYQTPRYLVIGTGKKITLECSQTMGHDKMYWYQQDPGMELHLIHYSYGVNSTEKGDLSSESTVSRIRTEHFPLTLESARPSHTSQYLCASSEGRWVTDTQYFGPGTRLTVL.